The clone carrying this TCR beta chain was seen more than once but under ten times. These data originate in a study of blood T cells in healthy people across ages. Sample donors were healthy Caucasian individuals that came from Russia, aged about 6 to 95. J lost 5 bases, V lost 6 bases, and 10 bases had no gene match. CDR3 length equals 16 residues. The germline V gene encodes CDR1 SNHLY and CDR2 FYNNEI. Together with a sample-barcoded 5' primer, a J-beta primer mix was included in a second PCR lasting roughly 7 to 11 cycles. TCRdb re-derived calls from the 5' RACE reads in MiXCR, one entry per CDR3 protein. The sample lists roughly 800,000 distinct CDR3 sequences; 20% to 30% were seen once. This same sample was also part of a study on T cells of mothers and their children.

Sequencing input: blood. V is TRBV2 and J is TRBJ1-4, with 9 bases identical to TRBD1. This receptor was taken from a boy aged 5-17 years in good health. The DNA of the CDR3 is TGTGCCAGCAGCGAGCGCTACAGGGGGCTGAATGAAAAACTGTTTTTT. Encoded protein: CASSERYRGLNEKLFF.